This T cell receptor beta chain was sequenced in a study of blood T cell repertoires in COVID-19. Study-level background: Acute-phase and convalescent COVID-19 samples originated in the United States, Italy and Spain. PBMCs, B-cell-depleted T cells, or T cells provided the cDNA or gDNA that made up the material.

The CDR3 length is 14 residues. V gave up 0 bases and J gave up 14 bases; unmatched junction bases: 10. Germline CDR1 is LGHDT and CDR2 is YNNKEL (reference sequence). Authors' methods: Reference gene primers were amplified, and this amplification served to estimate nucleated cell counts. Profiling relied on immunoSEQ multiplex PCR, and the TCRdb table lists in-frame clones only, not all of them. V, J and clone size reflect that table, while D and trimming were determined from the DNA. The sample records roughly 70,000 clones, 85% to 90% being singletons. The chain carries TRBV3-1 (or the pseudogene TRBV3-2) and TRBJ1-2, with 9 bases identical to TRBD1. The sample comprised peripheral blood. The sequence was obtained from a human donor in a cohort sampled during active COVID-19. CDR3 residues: CASSQDPFGTGPTF. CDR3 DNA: TGTGCCAGCAGCCAAGATCCTTTCGGGACAGGGCCGACCTTC.